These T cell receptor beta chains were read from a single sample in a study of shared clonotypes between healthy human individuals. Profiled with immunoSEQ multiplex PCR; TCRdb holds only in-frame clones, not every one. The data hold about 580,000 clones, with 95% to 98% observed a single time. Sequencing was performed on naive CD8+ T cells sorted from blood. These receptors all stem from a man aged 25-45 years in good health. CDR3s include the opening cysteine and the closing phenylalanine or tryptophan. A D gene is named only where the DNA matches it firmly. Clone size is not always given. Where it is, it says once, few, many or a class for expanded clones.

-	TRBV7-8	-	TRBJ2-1	TGTGCCAGCAGCTTAGACAAGCAGTTCTTC	CASSLDKQFF
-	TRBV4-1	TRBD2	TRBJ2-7	TGCGCCAGCAGCCAAGCCGGGACTAGCGTATACTACGAGCAGTACTTC	CASSQAGTSVYYEQYF
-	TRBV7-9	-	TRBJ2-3	TGTGCCAGCAGCTCTGCGGAACCGGTTACGCAGTATTTT	CASSSAEPVTQYF
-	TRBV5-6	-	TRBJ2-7	TGTGCCAGCAGCTTGGTCGAGGGGAACTACCCCTACGAGCAGTACTTC	CASSLVEGNYPYEQYF
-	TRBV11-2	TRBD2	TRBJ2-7	TGTGCCAGCAGCTTAAGCGGGAACACCTACGAGCAGTACTTC	CASSLSGNTYEQYF
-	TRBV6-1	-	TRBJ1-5	TGTGCCAGCAGTCAAAGTATGAGCAATCAGCCCCAGCATTTT	CASSQSMSNQPQHF
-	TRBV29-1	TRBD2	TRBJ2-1	TGCAGCGTTGGTCGGGAGGTCGGCAATGAGCAGTTCTTC	CSVGREVGNEQFF
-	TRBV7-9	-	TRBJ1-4	TGTGCCAGCAGCCGGGTAGAGTCTGCAACTAATGAAAAACTGTTTTTT	CASSRVESATNEKLFF
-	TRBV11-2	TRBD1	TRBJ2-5	TGTGCCAGCAGCTCCCCTAGGACAGGGGCAACCCTGGAAGAGACCCAGTACTTC	CASSSPRTGATLEETQYF
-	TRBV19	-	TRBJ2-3	TGTGCCAGTAGTATCGACTGGACTAGCACAGATACGCAGTATTTT	CASSIDWTSTDTQYF
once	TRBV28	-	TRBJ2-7	TGTGCCAGCAGTCCGGGACTGAGCTACGAGCAGTACTTC	CASSPGLSYEQYF
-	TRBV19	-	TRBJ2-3	TGTGCCAGTACTATTACGGGGGGCCTTTATAGAAGCACAGATACGCAGTATTTT	CASTITGGLYRSTDTQYF
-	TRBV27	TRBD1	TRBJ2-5	TGTGCCAGCAGTTTACTGACAGGGATGCCTCAAGAGACCCAGTACTTC	CASSLLTGMPQETQYF
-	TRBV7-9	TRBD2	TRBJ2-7	TGTGCCAGCAGCACCCAGCGGGAGTTTTACGAGCAGTACTTC	CASSTQREFYEQYF
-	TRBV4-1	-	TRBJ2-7	TGCGCCAGCAGCCAAGTGGAGTCCGTTGCTAATTACGAGCAGTACTTC	CASSQVESVANYEQYF
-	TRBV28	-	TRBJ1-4	TGTGCCAGCAGTTTATTAGGCGGGGGGGAAAAACTGTTTTTT	CASSLLGGGEKLFF
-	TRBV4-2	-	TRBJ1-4	TGTGCCAGCAGCCAAGGCGGGGAAAAACTGTTTTTT	CASSQGGEKLFF
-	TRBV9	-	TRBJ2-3	TGTGCCAGCAGCCCAGGGAGGCCGGCAGATACGCAGTATTTT	CASSPGRPADTQYF
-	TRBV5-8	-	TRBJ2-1	TGTGCCAGCAGCTTGGCCTTGGGACTCGAAAATGAGCAGTTCTTC	CASSLALGLENEQFF
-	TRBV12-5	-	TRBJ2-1	TGTGCTAGTGGTTCCCCAAGCTTTGAGCAGTTCTTC	CASGSPSFEQFF
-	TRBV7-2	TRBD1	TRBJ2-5	TGTGCCAGCAGCCTGGGTCGACAGGGGGCAGAGACCCAGTACTTC	CASSLGRQGAETQYF
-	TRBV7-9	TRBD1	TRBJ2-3	TGTGCCAGCAGCTACCTATTTGCGCAGGGGGCGAAGAGCACAGATACGCAGTATTTT	CASSYLFAQGAKSTDTQYF
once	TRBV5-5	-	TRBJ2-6	TGTGCCAGCGCGATCTCCGGATCTGGGGCCAACGTCCTGACTTTC	CASAISGSGANVLTF
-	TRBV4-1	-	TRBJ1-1	TGCGCCAGCAGCCAAGTTTCGGGAGTCACTGAAGCTTTCTTT	CASSQVSGVTEAFF
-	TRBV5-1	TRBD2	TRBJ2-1	TGCGCCAGCAGCTTGGAGCCTAGCGGGAGTAGTGTCAATGAGCAGTTCTTC	CASSLEPSGSSVNEQFF
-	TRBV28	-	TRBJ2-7	TGTGCCAGCAGTGAACAGAACTCCTACGAGCAGTACTTC	CASSEQNSYEQYF
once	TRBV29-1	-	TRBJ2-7	TGCAGCGTTCGGACGCCAAGCTCCTACGAGCAGTACTTC	CSVRTPSSYEQYF
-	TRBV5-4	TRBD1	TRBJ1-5	TGTGCCAGCAGCCAACAGGGTACAGGGGCACATCAGCCCCAGCATTTT	CASSQQGTGAHQPQHF
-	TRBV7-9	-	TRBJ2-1	TGTGCCAGCTCCGGGGACCTCCAGCTCTACAATGAGCAGTTCTTC	CASSGDLQLYNEQFF
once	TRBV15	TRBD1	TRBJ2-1	TGTGCCACCAGCAGATCAGGACAGGGGGCCGATGAGCAGTTCTTC	CATSRSGQGADEQFF
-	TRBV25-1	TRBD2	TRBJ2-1	TGTGCCAGCAGTGGAGTACTAGCGGGATACAATGAGCAGTTCTTC	CASSGVLAGYNEQFF
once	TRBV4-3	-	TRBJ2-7	TGCGCCAGCAGCCAAGAGACAGCCGGATACGAGCAGTACTTC	CASSQETAGYEQYF
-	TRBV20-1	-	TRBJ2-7	TGCAGTGCTAGGGACAGTTACGAGCAGTACTTC	CSARDSYEQYF
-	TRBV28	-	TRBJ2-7	TGTGCCAGCAGTCCCACAACCTTCTCCTACGAGCAGTACTTC	CASSPTTFSYEQYF
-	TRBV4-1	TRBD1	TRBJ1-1	TGCGCCAGCAGCCACCGACAGGGAACTGAAGCTTTCTTT	CASSHRQGTEAFF
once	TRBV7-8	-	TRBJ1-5	TGTGCCAGCAGCTTAGCAGGGGTTAATAGCAATCAGCCCCAGCATTTT	CASSLAGVNSNQPQHF
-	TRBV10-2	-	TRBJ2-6	TGCGCCAGCAGTCCGATCCTTGGGGGTAACTCTGGGGCCAACGTCCTGACTTTC	CASSPILGGNSGANVLTF
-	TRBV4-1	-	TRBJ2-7	TGCGCCAGCAGCCACGAAGGACGGCCCTTTGAGCAGTACTTC	CASSHEGRPFEQYF
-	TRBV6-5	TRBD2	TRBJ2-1	TGTGCCAGCAGTTACCCGTCTAGCGGGGCCAATGAGCAGTTCTTC	CASSYPSSGANEQFF
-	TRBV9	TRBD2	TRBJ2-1	TGTGCCAGCAGCGCCGGCGGGGGGAATGAGCAGTTCTTC	CASSAGGGNEQFF
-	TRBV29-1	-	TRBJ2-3	TGCAGCGGAGTCCTCGCCGGGGCAGATACGCAGTATTTT	CSGVLAGADTQYF
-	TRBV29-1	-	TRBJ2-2	TGCAGCGCCGAATCAGGGTATAACACCGGGGAGCTGTTTTTT	CSAESGYNTGELFF
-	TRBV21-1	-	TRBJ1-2	TGTGCCAGCACCTCTTCGACAGGGAACCTAAACTATGGCTACACCTTC	CASTSSTGNLNYGYTF